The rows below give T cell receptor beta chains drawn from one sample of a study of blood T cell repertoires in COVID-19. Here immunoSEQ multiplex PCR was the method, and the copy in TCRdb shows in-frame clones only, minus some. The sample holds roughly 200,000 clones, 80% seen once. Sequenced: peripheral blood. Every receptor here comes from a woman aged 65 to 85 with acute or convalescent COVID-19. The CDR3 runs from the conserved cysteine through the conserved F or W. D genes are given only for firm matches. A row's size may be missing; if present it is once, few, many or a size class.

cdr3_nt: TGTGCCAGCAGCGTTTGGGACACACAATTCTCTGGAAACACCATATATTTT
cdr3_aa: CASSVWDTQFSGNTIYF
v_call: TRBV9
d_call: NA
j_call: TRBJ1-3
clone_size: few

cdr3_nt: TGTGCCAGCAGTTACGACCGGACAGGGTGGGGATCACCCCTCCACTTT
cdr3_aa: CASSYDRTGWGSPLHF
v_call: TRBV6-2/TRBV6-3
d_call: TRBD1
j_call: TRBJ1-6
clone_size: NA

cdr3_nt: TGTGCCAGCAGCTTCGGAGGCCCCCGGCTCTTC
cdr3_aa: CASSFGGPRLF
v_call: TRBV13
d_call: NA
j_call: TRBJ2-1
clone_size: few

cdr3_nt: TGTGCCAGCAGTTCAGGGGGAACAGCAACTAATGAAAAACTGTTTTTT
cdr3_aa: CASSSGGTATNEKLFF
v_call: TRBV13
d_call: TRBD1
j_call: TRBJ1-4
clone_size: NA

cdr3_nt: TGTGCCAGTAGTCCAGTTCCCGTCTCTGGAAACACCATATATTTT
cdr3_aa: CASSPVPVSGNTIYF
v_call: TRBV19
d_call: NA
j_call: TRBJ1-3
clone_size: NA

cdr3_nt: TGTGCCAGCAGCTCGCTGGAGGGCTTGAACACTGAAGCTTTCTTT
cdr3_aa: CASSSLEGLNTEAFF
v_call: TRBV11-2
d_call: NA
j_call: TRBJ1-1
clone_size: NA

cdr3_nt: TGTGCCAGCAGCCAACAGACAGGGGGCGGCACAGATACGCAGTATTTT
cdr3_aa: CASSQQTGGGTDTQYF
v_call: TRBV3-1/TRBV3-2
d_call: TRBD1
j_call: TRBJ2-3
clone_size: NA

cdr3_nt: TGTGCCAGCATACCGTCAGACAGGCCGAACACTGAAGCTTTCTTT
cdr3_aa: CASIPSDRPNTEAFF
v_call: TRBV25-1
d_call: NA
j_call: TRBJ1-1
clone_size: NA

cdr3_nt: TGCGCCAGCAGCTCACTACAGGGCTCCCTCTCCTACGAGCAGTACTTC
cdr3_aa: CASSSLQGSLSYEQYF
v_call: TRBV5-1
d_call: NA
j_call: TRBJ2-7
clone_size: NA

cdr3_nt: TGTGCCAGCAGCTTTCTAGCGGGAGCCGTCGAGCAGTACTTC
cdr3_aa: CASSFLAGAVEQYF
v_call: TRBV3-1/TRBV3-2
d_call: TRBD2
j_call: TRBJ2-7
clone_size: few

cdr3_nt: TGCGCCAGCAGTGTATCGGGAGAAAATCAGCCCCAGCATTTT
cdr3_aa: CASSVSGENQPQHF
v_call: TRBV10-2
d_call: NA
j_call: TRBJ1-5
clone_size: NA

cdr3_nt: TGTGCCAGCAGCTTAGTCCTAAGACAGGGAGAAGAGGGGGAAAAACTGTTTTTT
cdr3_aa: CASSLVLRQGEEGEKLFF
v_call: TRBV7-9
d_call: TRBD1
j_call: TRBJ1-4
clone_size: NA

cdr3_nt: TGTGCCAGTAGTACAGATTTCGGGGGATTTTTTCCCGGGGAGCTGTTTTTT
cdr3_aa: CASSTDFGGFFPGELFF
v_call: TRBV19
d_call: NA
j_call: TRBJ2-2
clone_size: NA

cdr3_nt: TGTGCCAGCAGACAGGGACGTCTTGAAGCTTTCTTT
cdr3_aa: CASRQGRLEAFF
v_call: TRBV28
d_call: NA
j_call: TRBJ1-1
clone_size: NA

cdr3_nt: TGTGCCACCAGGGGGACTAGCGGGGGAATTAGCACAGATACGCAGTATTTT
cdr3_aa: CATRGTSGGISTDTQYF
v_call: TRBV10-3
d_call: TRBD2
j_call: TRBJ2-3
clone_size: NA

cdr3_nt: TGTGCCTGGAGTGTAACGGTCGATAATTCACCCCTCCACTTT
cdr3_aa: CAWSVTVDNSPLHF
v_call: TRBV30
d_call: NA
j_call: TRBJ1-6
clone_size: NA